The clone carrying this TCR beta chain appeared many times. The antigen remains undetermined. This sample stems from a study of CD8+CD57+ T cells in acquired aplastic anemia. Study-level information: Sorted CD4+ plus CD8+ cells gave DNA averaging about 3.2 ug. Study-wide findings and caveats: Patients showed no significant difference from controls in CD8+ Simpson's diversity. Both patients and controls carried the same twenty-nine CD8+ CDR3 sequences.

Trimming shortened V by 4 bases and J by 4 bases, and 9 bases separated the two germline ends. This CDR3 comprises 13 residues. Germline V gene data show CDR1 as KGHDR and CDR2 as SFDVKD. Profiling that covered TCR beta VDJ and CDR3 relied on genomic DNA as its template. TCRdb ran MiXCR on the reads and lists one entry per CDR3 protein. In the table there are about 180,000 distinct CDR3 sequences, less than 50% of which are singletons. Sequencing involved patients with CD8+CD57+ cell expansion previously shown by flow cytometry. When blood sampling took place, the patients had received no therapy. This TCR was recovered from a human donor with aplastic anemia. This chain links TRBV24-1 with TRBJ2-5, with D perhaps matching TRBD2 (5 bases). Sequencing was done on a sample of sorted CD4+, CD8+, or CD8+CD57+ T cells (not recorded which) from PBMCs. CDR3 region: CATSDSAGETQYF. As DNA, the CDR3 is TGTGCCACCAGTGACTCGGCGGGAGAGACCCAGTACTTC.